This T cell receptor beta chain was sequenced during a study of T cell responses to AZD1222 COVID-19 vaccine. Study results and caveats: Seropositive AZD1222 recipients at baseline numbered only five or six. Per reports, nearly half of all spike-specific TCRs target regions that are unmutated in variants. Donors were chiefly white British, with a greater number of females, and clonal diversity was perhaps underestimated.

On this clone: What it binds is unknown.

Using immunoSEQ multiplex PCR, the repertoire was profiled, and TCRdb retains in-frame clones only, with some absent. The data hold tens of thousands of clones, with more than 85% observed a single time. In germline, CDR1 is KGHSH, CDR2 LQKENI. Trimming cost V 2 bases and J 7 bases, with 3 bases left between them. This CDR3 contains 12 residues. It was second doses at about 4 or about 12 weeks that were pooled. The sequences come from peripheral blood, collected 28 days after the second AZD1222 dose. The V gene is TRBV18, the J gene TRBJ1-6; D is undetermined. This TCR came from an adult who received the AZD1222 COVID-19 vaccine. The CDR3: CASSPGNSPLHF. CDR3 bases: TGTGCCAGCTCACCAGGGAATTCACCCCTCCACTTT.